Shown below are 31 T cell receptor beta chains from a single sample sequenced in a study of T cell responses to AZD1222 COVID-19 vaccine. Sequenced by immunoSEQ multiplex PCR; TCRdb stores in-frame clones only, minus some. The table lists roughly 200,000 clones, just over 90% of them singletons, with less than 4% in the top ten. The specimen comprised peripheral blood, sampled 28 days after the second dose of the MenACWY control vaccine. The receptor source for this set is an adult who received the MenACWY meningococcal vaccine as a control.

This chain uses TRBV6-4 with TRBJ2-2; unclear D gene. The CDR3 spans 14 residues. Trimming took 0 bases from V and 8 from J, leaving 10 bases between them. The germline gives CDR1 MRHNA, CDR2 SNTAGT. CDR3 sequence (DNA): TGTGCCAGCAGTGACTCGCCGTCATCTGGGGAGCTGTTTTTT. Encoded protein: CASSDSPSSGELFF.

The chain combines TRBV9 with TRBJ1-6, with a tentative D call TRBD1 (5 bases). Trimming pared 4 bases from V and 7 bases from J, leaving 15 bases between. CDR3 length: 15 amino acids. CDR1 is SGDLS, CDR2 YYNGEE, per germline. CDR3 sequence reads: CASSPYGGRNSPLHF. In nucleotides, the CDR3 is TGTGCCAGCAGCCCCTACGGGGGGAGGAATTCACCCCTCCACTTT.

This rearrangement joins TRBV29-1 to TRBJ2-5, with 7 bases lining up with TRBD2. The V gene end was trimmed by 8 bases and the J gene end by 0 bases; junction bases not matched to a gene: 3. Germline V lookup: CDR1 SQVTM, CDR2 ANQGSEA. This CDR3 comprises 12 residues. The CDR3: CSLAENQETQYF. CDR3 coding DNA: TGCAGCCTAGCGGAAAACCAAGAGACCCAGTACTTC.

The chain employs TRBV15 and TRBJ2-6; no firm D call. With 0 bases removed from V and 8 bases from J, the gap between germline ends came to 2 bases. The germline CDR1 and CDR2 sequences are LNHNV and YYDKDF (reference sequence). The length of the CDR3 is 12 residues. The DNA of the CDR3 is TGTGCCACCAGCAGAGATACCAACGTCCTGACTTTC. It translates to CATSRDTNVLTF.

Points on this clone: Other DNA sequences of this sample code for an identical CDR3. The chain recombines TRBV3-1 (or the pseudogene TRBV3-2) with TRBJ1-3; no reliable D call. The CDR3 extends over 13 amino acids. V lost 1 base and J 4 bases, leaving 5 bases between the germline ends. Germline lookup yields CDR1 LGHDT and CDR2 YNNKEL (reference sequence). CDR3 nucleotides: TGTGCCAGCAGCCAAGTTGCAGGAAACACCATATATTTT. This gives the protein CASSQVAGNTIYF.

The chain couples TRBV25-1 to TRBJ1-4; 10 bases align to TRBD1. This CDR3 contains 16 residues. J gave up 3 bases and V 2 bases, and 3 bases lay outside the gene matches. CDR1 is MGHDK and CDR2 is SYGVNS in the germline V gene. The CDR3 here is CASSEAGTGANEKLFF. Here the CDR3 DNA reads TGTGCCAGCAGTGAAGCCGGGACAGGGGCTAATGAAAAACTGTTTTTT.

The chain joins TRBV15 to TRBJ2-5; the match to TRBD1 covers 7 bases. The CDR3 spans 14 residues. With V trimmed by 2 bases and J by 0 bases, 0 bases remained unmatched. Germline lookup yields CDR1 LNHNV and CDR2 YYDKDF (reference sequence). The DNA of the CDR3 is TGTGCCACCAGCAGAACAGGGGACCAAGAGACCCAGTACTTC. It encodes CATSRTGDQETQYF.

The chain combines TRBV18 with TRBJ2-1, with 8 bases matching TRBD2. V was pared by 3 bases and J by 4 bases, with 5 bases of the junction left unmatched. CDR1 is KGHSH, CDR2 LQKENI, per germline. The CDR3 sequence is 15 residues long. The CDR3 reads CASSPISGGYNEQFF. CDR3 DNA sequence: TGTGCCAGCTCACCTATCTCGGGGGGGTACAATGAGCAGTTCTTC.

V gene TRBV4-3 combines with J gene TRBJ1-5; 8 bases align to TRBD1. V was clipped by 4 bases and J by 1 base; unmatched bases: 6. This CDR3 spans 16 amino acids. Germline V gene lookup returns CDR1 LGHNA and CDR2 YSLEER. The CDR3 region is CASSPGQGASNQPQHF. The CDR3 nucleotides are TGCGCCAGCAGCCCTGGACAGGGTGCAAGCAATCAGCCCCAGCATTTT.

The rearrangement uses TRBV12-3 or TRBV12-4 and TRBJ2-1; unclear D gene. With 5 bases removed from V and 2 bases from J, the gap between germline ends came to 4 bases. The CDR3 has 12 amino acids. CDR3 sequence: CASSPTYNEQFF. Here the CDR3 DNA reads TGTGCCAGCAGTCCTACCTACAATGAGCAGTTCTTC.

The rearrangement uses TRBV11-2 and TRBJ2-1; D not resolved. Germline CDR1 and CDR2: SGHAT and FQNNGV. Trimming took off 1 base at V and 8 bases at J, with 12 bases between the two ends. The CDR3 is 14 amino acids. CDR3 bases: TGTGCCAGCAGCTTAGTATGGCTAGGCCATGAGCAGTTCTTC. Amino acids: CASSLVWLGHEQFF.

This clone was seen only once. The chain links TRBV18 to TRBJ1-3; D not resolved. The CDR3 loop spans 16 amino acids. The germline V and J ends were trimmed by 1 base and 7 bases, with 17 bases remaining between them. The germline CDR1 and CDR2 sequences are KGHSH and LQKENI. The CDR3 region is CASSPLERALRNTIYF. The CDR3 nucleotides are TGTGCCAGCTCACCACTGGAGAGGGCTCTACGGAACACCATATATTTT. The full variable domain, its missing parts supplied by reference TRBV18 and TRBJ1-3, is NAGVMQNPRHLVRRRGQEARLRCSPMKGHSHVYWYRQLPEEGLKFMVYLQKENIIDESGMPKERFSAEFPKEGPSILRIQQVVRGDSAAYFCASSPLERALRNTIYFGEGSWLTVV.

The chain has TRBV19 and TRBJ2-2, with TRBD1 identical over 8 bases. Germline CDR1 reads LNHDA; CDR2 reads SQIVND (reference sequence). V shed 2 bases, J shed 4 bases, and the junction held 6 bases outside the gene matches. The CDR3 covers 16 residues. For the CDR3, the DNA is TGTGCCAGTAGTATAAGGACAGGGTTGAGCACCGGGGAGCTGTTTTTT. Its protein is CASSIRTGLSTGELFF.

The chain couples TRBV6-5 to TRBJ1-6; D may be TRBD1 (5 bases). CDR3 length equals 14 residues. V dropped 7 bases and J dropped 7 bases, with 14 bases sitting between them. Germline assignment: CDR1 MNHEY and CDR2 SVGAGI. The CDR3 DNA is TGTGCCAGCATCCGGGGGACGGGGAATTCACCCCTCCACTTT. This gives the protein CASIRGTGNSPLHF.

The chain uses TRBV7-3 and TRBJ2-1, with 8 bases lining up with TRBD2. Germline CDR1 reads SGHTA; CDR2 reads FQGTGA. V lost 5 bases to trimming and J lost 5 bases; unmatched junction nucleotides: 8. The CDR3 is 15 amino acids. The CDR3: CASSAPGTRNNEQFF. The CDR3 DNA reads TGTGCCAGCAGCGCTCCCGGGACTAGGAACAATGAGCAGTTCTTC.

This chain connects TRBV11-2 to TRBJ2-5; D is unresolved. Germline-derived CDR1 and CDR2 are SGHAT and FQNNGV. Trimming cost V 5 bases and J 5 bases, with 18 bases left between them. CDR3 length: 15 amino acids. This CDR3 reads CASSPLNLDGETQYF. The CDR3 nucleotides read TGTGCCAGCAGCCCTTTAAACCTCGATGGGGAGACCCAGTACTTC.

CDR3 nucleotides: TGTGCCACCAGTGAGGGGTCATGGAGGGGATGGGAGGAGACCCAGTACTTC. Protein sequence: CATSEGSWRGWEETQYF. The rearrangement joins TRBV24-1 to TRBJ2-5, with D perhaps TRBD2 (6 bases). The CDR3 has 17 residues. Germline V gives CDR1 KGHDR, CDR2 SFDVKD. The V and J ends lost 4 bases and 5 bases respectively, with 22 bases between them.

This CDR3 is CASSYGRGEGYEQYF. DNA of the CDR3: TGTGCCAGCAGTTACGGTCGGGGAGAAGGGTACGAGCAGTACTTC. The rearrangement uses TRBV6-5 and TRBJ2-7; D is possibly TRBD2 (5 bases). Germline CDR1 MNHEY, CDR2 SVGAGI. The CDR3 loop spans 15 amino acids. The V and J ends lost 2 bases and 4 bases respectively, with 15 bases between them.

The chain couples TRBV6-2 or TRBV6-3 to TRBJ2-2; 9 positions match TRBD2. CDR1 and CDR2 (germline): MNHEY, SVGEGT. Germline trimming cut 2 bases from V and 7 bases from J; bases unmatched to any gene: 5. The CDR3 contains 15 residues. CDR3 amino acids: CASSYAGGPGGELFF. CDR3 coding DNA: TGTGCCAGCAGTTACGCGGGAGGGCCCGGCGGGGAGCTGTTTTTT.

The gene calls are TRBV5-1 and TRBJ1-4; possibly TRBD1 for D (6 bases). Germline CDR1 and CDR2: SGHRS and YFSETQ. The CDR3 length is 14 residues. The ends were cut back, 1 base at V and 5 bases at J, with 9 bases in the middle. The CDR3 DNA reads TGCGCCAGCAGCTTGAGCCAGGGGAATGAAAAACTGTTTTTT. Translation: CASSLSQGNEKLFF. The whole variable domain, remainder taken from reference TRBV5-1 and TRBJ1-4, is KAGVTQTPRYLIKTRGQQVTLSCSPISGHRSVSWYQQTPGQGLQFLFEYFSETQRNKGNFPGRFSGRQFSNSRSEMNVSTLELGDSALYLCASSLSQGNEKLFFGSGTQLSVL.

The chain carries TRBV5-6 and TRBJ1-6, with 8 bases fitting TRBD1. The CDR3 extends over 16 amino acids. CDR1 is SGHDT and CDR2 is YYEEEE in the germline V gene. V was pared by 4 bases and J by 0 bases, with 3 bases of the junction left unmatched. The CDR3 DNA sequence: TGTGCCAGCAGCCGGGACAGGAGCTCCTATAATTCACCCCTCCACTTT. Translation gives CASSRDRSSYNSPLHF.

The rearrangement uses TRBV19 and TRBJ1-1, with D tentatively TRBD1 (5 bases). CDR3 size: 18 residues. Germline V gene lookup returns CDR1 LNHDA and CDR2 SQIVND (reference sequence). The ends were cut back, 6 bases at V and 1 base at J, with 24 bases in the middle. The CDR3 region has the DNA TGTGCCAGTAGCAACACAGGCCCCGGGATCGGAAGGAACACTGAAGCTTTCTTT. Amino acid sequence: CASSNTGPGIGRNTEAFF. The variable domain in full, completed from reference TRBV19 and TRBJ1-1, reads DGGITQSPKYLFRKEGQNVTLSCEQNLNHDAMYWYRQDPGQGLRLIYYSQIVNDFQKGDIAEGYSVSREKKESFPLTVTSAQKNPTAFYLCASSNTGPGIGRNTEAFFGQGTRLTVV.

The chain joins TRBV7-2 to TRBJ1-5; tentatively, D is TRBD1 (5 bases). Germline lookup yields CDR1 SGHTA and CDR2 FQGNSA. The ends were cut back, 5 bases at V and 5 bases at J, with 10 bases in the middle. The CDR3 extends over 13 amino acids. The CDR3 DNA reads TGTGCCAGCAGCCCTCAGGGAGATCAGCCCCAGCATTTT. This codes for CASSPQGDQPQHF. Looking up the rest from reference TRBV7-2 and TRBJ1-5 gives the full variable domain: GAGVSQSPSNKVTEKGKDVELRCDPISGHTALYWYRQSLGQGLEFLIYFQGNSAPDKSGLPSDRFSAERTGGSVSTLTIQRTQQEDSAVYLCASSPQGDQPQHFGDGTRLSIL.

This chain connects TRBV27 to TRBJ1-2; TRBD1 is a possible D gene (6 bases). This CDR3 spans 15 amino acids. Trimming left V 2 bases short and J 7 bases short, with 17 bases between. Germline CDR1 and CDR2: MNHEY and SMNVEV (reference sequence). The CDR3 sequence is CASSLGTPGGSGYTF. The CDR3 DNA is TGTGCCAGCAGTTTAGGGACACCAGGCGGGAGTGGCTACACCTTC.

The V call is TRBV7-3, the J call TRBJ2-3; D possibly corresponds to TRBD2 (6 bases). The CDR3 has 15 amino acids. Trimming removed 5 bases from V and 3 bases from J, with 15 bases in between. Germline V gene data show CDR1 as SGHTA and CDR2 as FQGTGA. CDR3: CASSLDLATTDTQYF. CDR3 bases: TGTGCCAGCAGCCTGGACCTAGCGACGACAGATACGCAGTATTTT.

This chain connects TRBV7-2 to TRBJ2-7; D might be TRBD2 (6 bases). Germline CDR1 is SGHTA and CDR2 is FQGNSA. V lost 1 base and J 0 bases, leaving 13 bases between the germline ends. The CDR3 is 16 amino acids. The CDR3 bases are TGTGCCAGCAGCTTAGTTGGCGGGGTAAGCTCCTACGAGCAGTACTTC. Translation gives CASSLVGGVSSYEQYF.

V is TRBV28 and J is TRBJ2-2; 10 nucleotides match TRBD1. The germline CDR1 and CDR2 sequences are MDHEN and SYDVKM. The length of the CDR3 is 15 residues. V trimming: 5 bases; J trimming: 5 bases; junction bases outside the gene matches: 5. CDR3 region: CASSPWTGGTGELFF. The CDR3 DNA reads TGTGCCAGCAGTCCGTGGACAGGGGGGACCGGGGAGCTGTTTTTT.

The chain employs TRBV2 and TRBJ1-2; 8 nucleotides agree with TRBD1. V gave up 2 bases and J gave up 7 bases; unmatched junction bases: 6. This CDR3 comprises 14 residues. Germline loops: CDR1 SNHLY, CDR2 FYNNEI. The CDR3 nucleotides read TGTGCCAGCAGTGAATCGCAGGGGGCGCGTGGCTACACCTTC. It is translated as CASSESQGARGYTF.

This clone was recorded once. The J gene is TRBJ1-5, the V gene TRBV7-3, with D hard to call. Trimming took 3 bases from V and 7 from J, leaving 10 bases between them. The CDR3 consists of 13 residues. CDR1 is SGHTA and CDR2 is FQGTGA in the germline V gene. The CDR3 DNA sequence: TGTGCCAGCAGCTTGGACGGCGGCCAGCCCCAGCATTTT. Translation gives CASSLDGGQPQHF.

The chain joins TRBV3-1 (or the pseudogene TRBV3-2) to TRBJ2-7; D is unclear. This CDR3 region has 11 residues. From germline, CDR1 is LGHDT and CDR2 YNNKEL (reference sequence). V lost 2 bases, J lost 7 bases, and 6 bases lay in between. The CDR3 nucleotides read TGTGCCAGCAGCCAAACCTTTGAGCAGTACTTC. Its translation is CASSQTFEQYF.

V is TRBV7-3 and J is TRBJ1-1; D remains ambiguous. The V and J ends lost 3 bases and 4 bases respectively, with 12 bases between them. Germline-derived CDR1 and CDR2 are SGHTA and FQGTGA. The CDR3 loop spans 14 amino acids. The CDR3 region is CASSLAIDSTEAFF. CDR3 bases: TGTGCCAGCAGCTTGGCAATCGATAGCACTGAAGCTTTCTTT.